This T cell receptor (beta chain) appears in the sequencing data of a study of T cell changes during pregnancy in multiple sclerosis. Produced via immunoSEQ multiplex PCR; TCRdb's table is partial and in-frame only. The sample comprises about 15,000 clones, approximately 85% of which are singletons, and approximately 9.1% rests with the top ten. CDR1 and CDR2 (germline): GTSNPN, SVGIG (reference sequence). The V gene lost 3 bases and the J gene lost 0 bases, with 14 bases spanning the gap. The CDR3 sequence is 15 residues long. The sample in question was CD8+ T cells from peripheral blood mononuclear cells, obtained in the second trimester of pregnancy. This receptor was taken from a female donor in good health, enrolled as a control in a pregnancy study. This chain connects TRBV30 to TRBJ1-1; D remains ambiguous. The CDR3: CAWSVGGVMNTEAFF. The CDR3 region has the DNA TGTGCCTGGAGCGTAGGAGGAGTCATGAACACTGAAGCTTTCTTT.